These 32 T cell receptor beta chains were sequenced from one sample in a study of blood T cell repertoires in COVID-19. Libraries were prepared by immunoSEQ multiplex PCR; TCRdb keeps only in-frame clonotypes and omits some of them. The data show more than 110,000 clones, 80% to 85% seen once. Sequencing was carried out using peripheral blood. These receptors were taken from a human donor in a cohort sampled during active COVID-19.

The V and J genes are TRBV12-5 and TRBJ2-2; 7 bases line up with TRBD1. V lost 6 bases to trimming and J lost 6 bases; unmatched junction nucleotides: 10. CDR3 length: 15 residues. In germline, CDR1 is LGHNT, CDR2 FRNRAP. This CDR3 reads CASGFRQGYSGELFF. The CDR3 nucleotides read TGTGCTAGTGGCTTTAGACAGGGTTATTCCGGGGAGCTGTTTTTT.

In this sample, this clone turned up a few times. The rearrangement uses TRBV5-1 and TRBJ2-2; D perhaps matches TRBD1 (5 bases). CDR3 length: 13 residues. Germline CDR1 is SGHRS and CDR2 is YFSETQ. V gave up 7 bases and J gave up 4 bases, with 11 bases separating them. The CDR3 loop reads CASQTVITGELFF. As DNA, the CDR3 is TGCGCCAGCCAGACAGTTATCACCGGGGAGCTGTTTTTT.

The J gene is TRBJ1-5, the V gene TRBV10-2; D perhaps matches TRBD1 (5 bases). Trimming removed 4 bases from V and 4 bases from J, with 5 bases in between. This CDR3 comprises 12 residues. Germline V gene sequence: CDR1 WSHSY, CDR2 SAAADI. DNA for the CDR3: TGCGCCAGCAGTGCAGGGAATCAGCCCCAGCATTTT. This sequence encodes CASSAGNQPQHF.

The chain has TRBV18 and TRBJ1-1; a weak D match, TRBD1 (5 bases). CDR3 length: 14 amino acids. Germline V gene data show CDR1 as KGHSH and CDR2 as LQKENI. Deletions cut 0 bases from V and 3 bases from J, with 8 bases between. CDR3 amino acids: CASSPPIGDTEAFF. Here the CDR3 DNA reads TGTGCCAGCTCACCACCAATAGGGGACACTGAAGCTTTCTTT.

The rearrangement links TRBV9 to TRBJ2-1; 7 bases fit TRBD2. This CDR3 is built from 16 residues. V was pared by 4 bases and J by 3 bases, with 10 bases of the junction left unmatched. Per the germline V gene, CDR1 is SGDLS and CDR2 is YYNGEE. The CDR3 sequence is CASSSEASGFYNEQFF. CDR3 in DNA: TGTGCCAGCAGCTCCGAAGCTAGCGGATTCTACAATGAGCAGTTCTTC.

This chain uses TRBV6-6 with TRBJ2-2, with D perhaps TRBD1 (6 bases). The CDR3 has 16 amino acids. Germline values: CDR1 MNHNY, CDR2 SVGAGI (reference sequence). Trimming stripped 6 bases from V and 2 bases from J, with 16 bases between. CDR3 loop: CASSPGWTENTGELFF. The DNA for the CDR3 is TGTGCCAGCAGCCCAGGGTGGACAGAAAACACCGGGGAGCTGTTTTTT.

V and J are TRBV6-5 and TRBJ2-5, with a possible D match to TRBD2 (7 bases). Germline V gene data show CDR1 as MNHEY and CDR2 as SVGAGI. This CDR3 is 14 amino acids long. With 5 bases removed from V and 5 bases from J, the gap between germline ends came to 15 bases. CDR3 sequence: CASSNKPGGETQYF. CDR3 nucleotides: TGTGCCAGCAGTAACAAGCCGGGGGGCGAGACCCAGTACTTC.

The rearrangement joins TRBV27 to TRBJ1-5; TRBD1 might be the D (5 bases). Germline CDR1 reads MNHEY; CDR2 reads SMNVEV (reference sequence). CDR3 length: 14 amino acids. Trimming took 5 bases from V and 1 from J, leaving 9 bases between them. The CDR3 spells CASSPAGSNQPQHF. DNA for the CDR3: TGTGCCAGCAGTCCCGCAGGGAGCAATCAGCCCCAGCATTTT.

The J gene is TRBJ1-1, the V gene TRBV3-1 (or the pseudogene TRBV3-2), with D uncertain. Trimming cost V 8 bases and J 2 bases, with 9 bases left between them. The CDR3 sequence is 12 residues long. In germline, CDR1 is LGHDT, CDR2 YNNKEL (reference sequence). This CDR3 reads CASRYLNTEAFF. CDR3 in DNA: TGTGCCAGCCGTTACTTAAACACTGAAGCTTTCTTT.

This clone was counted between two and nine times. The CDR3 here is CASSLALAGLAKNIQYF. Written as DNA, the CDR3 is TGCGCCAGCAGCTTGGCCCTAGCGGGGCTAGCCAAAAACATTCAGTACTTC. This chain connects TRBV5-1 to TRBJ2-4; 9 bases align to TRBD2. The CDR3 extends over 17 amino acids. Per germline, CDR1 SGHRS and CDR2 YFSETQ. The ends lost 0 bases at V and 0 bases at J; junction bases unmatched: 4. The full variable domain, rest sourced from reference TRBV5-1 and TRBJ2-4, is KAGVTQTPRYLIKTRGQQVTLSCSPISGHRSVSWYQQTPGQGLQFLFEYFSETQRNKGNFPGRFSGRQFSNSRSEMNVSTLELGDSALYLCASSLALAGLAKNIQYFGAGTRLSVL.

The rearrangement links TRBV11-2 to TRBJ1-4; no firm D call. This CDR3 has 12 amino acids. Per germline, CDR1 SGHAT and CDR2 FQNNGV. Trimming cost V 5 bases and J 7 bases, with 8 bases left between them. As DNA, the CDR3 is TGTGCCAGCAGCCGCGCTGGTGAAAAACTGTTTTTT. Translated: CASSRAGEKLFF.

This chain links TRBV15 with TRBJ1-2, with unresolved D. Trimming removed 0 bases at V and 1 base at J, with 6 bases between. The V gene's germline CDR1 is LNHNV and CDR2 YYDKDF (reference sequence). The CDR3 length is 14 residues. The CDR3 nucleotides are TGTGCCACCAGCAGAGATCAGGTTAACTATGGCTACACCTTC. Translating it yields CATSRDQVNYGYTF.

This rearrangement joins TRBV11-2 to TRBJ2-5; 8 nucleotides line up with TRBD2. V was pared by 5 bases and J by 6 bases, with 8 bases of the junction left unmatched. This CDR3 region has 14 residues. The germline CDR1 and CDR2 sequences are SGHAT and FQNNGV. CDR3 DNA sequence: TGTGCCAGCAGCCCCGTCGAGCGGGGGAAGACCCAGTACTTC. Protein product: CASSPVERGKTQYF.

Details on this clone: The sample has other DNA sequences that encode this CDR3 too. J is TRBJ2-7 and V is TRBV5-1; 11 bases agree with TRBD2. In germline, CDR1 is SGHRS, CDR2 YFSETQ. The V gene end was trimmed by 3 bases and the J gene end by 4 bases; junction bases not matched to a gene: 3. CDR3 length: 14 amino acids. The CDR3 DNA follows: TGCGCCAGCAGCTCCACTAGCGGGGGTTACGAGCAGTACTTC. Protein product: CASSSTSGGYEQYF. Using reference TRBV5-1 and TRBJ2-7 for the parts outside the CDR3, the full variable domain is KAGVTQTPRYLIKTRGQQVTLSCSPISGHRSVSWYQQTPGQGLQFLFEYFSETQRNKGNFPGRFSGRQFSNSRSEMNVSTLELGDSALYLCASSSTSGGYEQYFGPGTRLTVT.

The chain couples TRBV3-1 (or the pseudogene TRBV3-2) to TRBJ2-3, with D perhaps TRBD1 (5 bases). Germline CDR1 and CDR2: LGHDT and YNNKEL (reference sequence). Trimming pared 3 bases from V and 5 bases from J, leaving 15 bases between. This CDR3 has 15 amino acids. CDR3 nucleotides: TGTGCCAGCAGCCAGTTTTCCAGGGATAGAGATACGCAGTATTTT. Amino acids: CASSQFSRDRDTQYF.

In its sample, this clone was seen many times. The rearrangement links TRBV10-1 to TRBJ2-3, with 7 nucleotides matching TRBD2. This CDR3 comprises 13 residues. Germline values: CDR1 WNHNN, CDR2 SYGVQD (reference sequence). With 3 bases clipped from V and 8 bases from J, the junction kept 5 bases outside the gene matches. The CDR3 sequence: CASSESGEGTQYF. CDR3 sequence (DNA): TGCGCCAGCAGTGAATCTGGGGAGGGTACGCAGTATTTT.

The chain couples TRBV5-6 to TRBJ2-5; the match to TRBD2 covers 9 bases. Germline loops: CDR1 SGHDT, CDR2 YYEEEE. The CDR3 covers 17 residues. Unmatched junction bases numbered 9, after V lost 3 bases and J lost 0 bases. The CDR3 region is CASSSTQRGVYQETQYF. CDR3 nucleotides: TGTGCCAGCAGCTCGACACAGCGGGGGGTGTACCAAGAGACCCAGTACTTC.

The J gene is TRBJ2-7, the V gene TRBV15, with D perhaps matching TRBD1 (6 bases). The length of the CDR3 is 14 residues. Per germline, CDR1 LNHNV and CDR2 YYDKDF (reference sequence). V shed 1 base and J shed 4 bases, with 11 bases lying between them. CDR3 loop: CATSRVAGEYEQYF. DNA for the CDR3: TGTGCCACCAGCAGAGTAGCAGGGGAATACGAGCAGTACTTC. Drawing the rest from reference TRBV15 and TRBJ2-7, the complete variable domain is DAMVIQNPRYQVTQFGKPVTLSCSQTLNHNVMYWYQQKSSQAPKLLFHYYDKDFNNEADTPDNFQSRRPNTSFCFLDIRSPGLGDTAMYLCATSRVAGEYEQYFGPGTRLTVT.

This clone was seen a few times. The genes are TRBV25-1 and TRBJ1-1; a weak D match, TRBD1 (5 bases). The V end lost 6 bases, the J end lost 4 bases, and 15 bases lay between the germline ends. This CDR3 has 14 amino acids. In germline, CDR1 is MGHDK, CDR2 SYGVNS. The CDR3 DNA reads as TGTGCCAGCAGATTTGGGGGGGTTCTCACTGAAGCTTTCTTT. Translated, it gives CASRFGGVLTEAFF.

In DNA form, the CDR3 reads TGTGCCAGCAGCTTAGCGTCACGGGGTGAAGGCTACGAGCAGTACTTC. Its translation: CASSLASRGEGYEQYF. The chain uses TRBV7-9 and TRBJ2-7; tentative D call: TRBD2 (5 bases). CDR3 length: 16 residues. The V end was cut by 0 bases, the J end by 3 bases, with 15 bases between. Germline CDR1 is SEHNR and CDR2 is FQNEAQ (reference sequence).

The chain has TRBV5-5 and TRBJ1-5; D not certain. Germline values: CDR1 SGHKS, CDR2 YYEKEE (reference sequence). The CDR3 is 13 amino acids. Trimming left V 4 bases short and J 9 bases short, with 14 bases between. CDR3 residues: CASSAPGSGPQHF. CDR3 nucleotides: TGTGCCAGCAGCGCACCGGGGTCGGGGCCCCAGCATTTT.

V and J are TRBV6-5 and TRBJ2-7; no clear D. Per germline, CDR1 MNHEY and CDR2 SVGAGI. The CDR3 extends over 15 amino acids. V dropped 5 bases and J dropped 2 bases, with 16 bases sitting between them. CDR3 nucleotides: TGTGCCAGCAGTCCCCGTCCCGAGGCAGCCTACGAGCAGTACTTC. It is translated as CASSPRPEAAYEQYF.

A single count supports this clone. J is TRBJ2-7 and V is TRBV25-1; 7 positions agree with TRBD1. This CDR3 spans 13 amino acids. V shed 2 bases, J shed 3 bases, and the junction held 1 base outside the gene matches. The germline CDR1 and CDR2 sequences are MGHDK and SYGVNS. CDR3 sequence reads: CASSETGDYEQYF. CDR3 bases: TGTGCCAGCAGTGAAACAGGGGACTACGAGCAGTACTTC.

The chain carries TRBV19 and TRBJ1-1; D is unresolved. Germline V CDR1 and CDR2: LNHDA, SQIVND (reference sequence). The CDR3 length is 15 residues. V dropped 0 bases and J dropped 0 bases, with 8 bases sitting between them. The CDR3 here is CASSIDRRVNTEAFF. Written as DNA, the CDR3 is TGTGCCAGTAGTATAGATCGACGGGTGAACACTGAAGCTTTCTTT. Combining the CDR3 with reference TRBV19 and TRBJ1-1 gives the whole variable domain DGGITQSPKYLFRKEGQNVTLSCEQNLNHDAMYWYRQDPGQGLRLIYYSQIVNDFQKGDIAEGYSVSREKKESFPLTVTSAQKNPTAFYLCASSIDRRVNTEAFFGQGTRLTVV.

The table lists this clone with a count of one. The CDR3 coding sequence is TGTGCTAGTGGTTTGGTCCTGGACAGCACAAATTCACCCCTCCACTTT. Its protein product is CASGLVLDSTNSPLHF. The chain is built from TRBV12-5 and TRBJ1-6, with TRBD1 as a possible D gene (6 bases). The CDR3 covers 16 residues. V shed 0 bases and J shed 7 bases, with 13 bases lying between them. Per germline, CDR1 LGHNT and CDR2 FRNRAP. The whole variable domain, filled in from reference TRBV12-5 and TRBJ1-6, reads DARVTQTPRHKVTEMGQEVTMRCQPILGHNTVFWYRQTMMQGLELLAYFRNRAPLDDSGMPKDRFSAEMPDATLATLKIQPSEPRDSAVYFCASGLVLDSTNSPLHFGNGTRLTVT.

This chain connects TRBV24-1 to TRBJ2-2, with a possible D match to TRBD1 (7 bases). Germline CDR1 reads KGHDR; CDR2 reads SFDVKD. The CDR3 contains 14 residues. Trimming cost V 9 bases and J 5 bases, with 15 bases left between them. CDR3 sequence reads: CATLGQEGTGELFF. For the CDR3, the DNA is TGTGCCACCCTAGGACAGGAGGGGACCGGGGAGCTGTTTTTT.

The chain links TRBV11-2 to TRBJ2-2; the match to TRBD1 covers 7 bases. The CDR3 has 18 residues. The V segment lost 3 bases and the J segment 2 bases; nucleotides outside the gene matches: 12. In germline, CDR1 is SGHAT, CDR2 FQNNGV. Written as DNA, the CDR3 is TGTGCCAGCAGCTTCGGCACGACAGGGTCCAGCAACACCGGGGAGCTGTTTTTT. Its protein is CASSFGTTGSSNTGELFF.

V is TRBV29-1 and J is TRBJ2-5; perhaps TRBD1 as D (5 bases). Trimming shortened V by 7 bases and J by 10 bases, and 25 bases separated the two germline ends. Germline V gene sequence: CDR1 SQVTM, CDR2 ANQGSEA. There are 14 residues in the CDR3. This CDR3 reads CSAADTQETQYQYF. DNA for the CDR3: TGCAGCGCCGCGGACACCCAAGAGACCCAGTACCAGTACTTC.

V is TRBV2 and J is TRBJ2-2, with D possibly TRBD2 on 7 matching bases. CDR1 and CDR2 (germline): SNHLY, FYNNEI. This CDR3 contains 14 residues. V was trimmed by 10 bases and J by 1 base, leaving 13 bases between them. The CDR3 nucleotides read TGTGCCACGACGGGGGGCCTGAACACCGGGGAGCTGTTTTTT. This gives the protein CATTGGLNTGELFF.

CDR3 bases: TGTGCCAGCAGCTTGGCGGGAGGGGAAGTTCCCCACTTT. It codes for CASSLAGGEVPHF. The V call is TRBV5-6, the J call TRBJ1-6, with a possible D match to TRBD1 (5 bases). This CDR3 contains 13 residues. Germline CDR1 SGHDT, CDR2 YYEEEE. Trimming took 0 bases from V and 18 from J, leaving 16 bases between them.

The genes are TRBV7-9 and TRBJ1-3; D is uncertain. Germline V gene lookup returns CDR1 SEHNR and CDR2 FQNEAQ (reference sequence). The ends were cut back, 5 bases at V and 0 bases at J, with 8 bases in the middle. This CDR3 is built from 14 residues. Written as DNA, the CDR3 is TGTGCCAGCAGCCGAGGGATCTCTGGAAACACCATATATTTT. Protein: CASSRGISGNTIYF.

The chain links TRBV7-9 to TRBJ2-2; D is possibly TRBD1 (5 bases). V gave up 2 bases and J gave up 2 bases, with 9 bases separating them. Germline V gene sequence: CDR1 SEHNR, CDR2 FQNEAQ (reference sequence). CDR3 length equals 15 residues. The CDR3 sequence: CASSLQGKNTGELFF. The CDR3 nucleotides are TGTGCCAGCAGCTTACAGGGCAAAAACACCGGGGAGCTGTTTTTT.